Presented here are 32 T cell receptor beta chains from one specimen sequenced in a study of CD8+ T cells in alopecia areata. Reverse transcription of extracted RNA yielded cDNA, which provided the sequencing template. Some clones are missing from TCRdb's copy, which holds only in-frame ones; the method was immunoSEQ multiplex PCR. The table records roughly 150,000 clones, about 54% of them present only once. The sample taken for sequencing was CD4+ T cells sorted from blood. The receptors stem from a human donor in good health.

J is TRBJ2-7 and V is TRBV28; 12 bases are shared with TRBD2. The CDR3 has 13 amino acids. Losses at the gene ends were 9 bases for V and 3 bases for J; bases not matched to a gene: 3. Germline assignment: CDR1 MDHEN and CDR2 SYDVKM. The CDR3 protein is CASLAGGLYEQYF. As DNA, the CDR3 is TGTGCCAGTCTAGCGGGAGGGCTCTACGAGCAGTACTTC.

The gene calls are TRBV20-1 and TRBJ2-7; D perhaps matches TRBD1 (5 bases). Trimming stripped 5 bases from V and 0 bases from J, with 5 bases between. CDR3 length equals 11 residues. The germline V gene has CDR1 DFQATT and CDR2 SNEGSKA (reference sequence). The CDR3 protein is CSAGASYEQYF. DNA for the CDR3: TGCAGTGCTGGGGCCTCCTACGAGCAGTACTTC.

This clone was counted a few times. The chain's CDR3 is CASSLNRGDTQYF. The CDR3 nucleotides are TGTGCCAGCAGCCTAAACAGGGGAGATACGCAGTATTTT. The V call is TRBV13, the J call TRBJ2-3, with 7 positions matching TRBD1. With V trimmed by 5 bases and J by 5 bases, 4 bases remained unmatched. The CDR3 has 13 amino acids. The germline gives CDR1 PRHDT, CDR2 FYEKMQ (reference sequence). The complete variable domain, with remaining parts taken from reference TRBV13 and TRBJ2-3, reads AAGVIQSPRHLIKEKRETATLKCYPIPRHDTVYWYQQGPGQDPQFLISFYEKMQSDKGSIPDRFSAQQFSDYHSELNMSSLELGDSALYFCASSLNRGDTQYFGPGTRLTVL.

This clone appeared many times. The chain couples TRBV18 to TRBJ2-1; D call uncertain. The germline V and J ends were trimmed by 2 bases and 1 base, with 15 bases remaining between them. The CDR3 has 17 residues. Germline V gives CDR1 KGHSH, CDR2 LQKENI. CDR3 in DNA: TGTGCCAGCTCACCAAGGAAAAACCGCGGTTCCTACAATGAGCAGTTCTTC. This encodes CASSPRKNRGSYNEQFF.

This clone has a handful of counts. This chain joins TRBV19 and TRBJ2-7; D is possibly TRBD2 (7 bases). CDR3 size: 14 residues. V was shortened by 6 bases and J by 3 bases, with 15 bases between the two germline ends. CDR1 and CDR2 from the germline V gene are LNHDA and SQIVND (reference sequence). CDR3 DNA sequence: TGTGCCAGTAGACGGGGGCGCGGGAGCTACGAGCAGTACTTC. Residues: CASRRGRGSYEQYF.

CDR3 bases: TGTGCCAGCAGACCATCGACTAGGCCAGCCTACGAGCAGTACTTC. This codes for CASRPSTRPAYEQYF. The gene calls are TRBV27 and TRBJ2-7; D possibly corresponds to TRBD2 (6 bases). The CDR3 runs 15 residues. Trimming pared 6 bases from V and 2 bases from J, leaving 17 bases between. The V gene's germline CDR1 is MNHEY and CDR2 SMNVEV (reference sequence).

There are a few counts of this clone. The chain is built from TRBV15 and TRBJ1-4; weak D call: TRBD1 (6 bases). Between the trimmed V and J ends, which lost 5 bases and 11 bases, there was a span of 15 bases. Germline V lookup: CDR1 LNHNV, CDR2 YYDKDF (reference sequence). The CDR3 runs to 13 residues. CDR3 residues: CATSGGTPGKLFF. CDR3 nucleotides: TGTGCCACCAGCGGAGGGACACCCGGGAAACTGTTTTTT.

The genes are TRBV29-1 and TRBJ2-4; D call uncertain. The length of the CDR3 is 12 residues. With 4 bases removed from V and 8 bases from J, the gap between germline ends came to 12 bases. CDR1 is SQVTM and CDR2 is ANQGSEA in the germline V gene. This CDR3 reads CSVVLSVDIQYF. The CDR3 region has the DNA TGCAGCGTTGTTCTCTCGGTGGACATTCAGTACTTC.

The CDR3 region is CASSYSGQGYYEQYF. CDR3 sequence (DNA): TGTGCCAGCAGTTACTCCGGACAGGGTTACTACGAGCAGTACTTC. The chain couples TRBV6-5 to TRBJ2-7, with TRBD1 matching over 8 bases. The CDR3 loop spans 15 amino acids. V trimming: 0 bases; J trimming: 3 bases; junction bases outside the gene matches: 4. CDR1 is MNHEY, CDR2 SVGAGI, per germline.

This clone has just a few counts. The genes are TRBV27 and TRBJ2-7, with 7 bases that match TRBD1. This CDR3 region has 14 residues. CDR1 and CDR2 (germline): MNHEY, SMNVEV (reference sequence). With 5 bases clipped from V and 4 bases from J, the junction kept 8 bases outside the gene matches. The DNA of the CDR3 is TGTGCCAGCAGTAGGGCAGGGGGTGTGTACGAGCAGTACTTC. Amino acids: CASSRAGGVYEQYF.

This clone was found a few times. The chain has TRBV28 and TRBJ1-1, with TRBD1 matching 8 bases. With 3 bases clipped from V and 12 bases from J, the junction kept 15 bases outside the gene matches. Germline lookup yields CDR1 MDHEN and CDR2 SYDVKM. The CDR3 spans 15 residues. The CDR3 spells CASSLRGQGPLKSFF. As DNA, the CDR3 is TGTGCCAGCAGTTTGCGTGGACAGGGCCCCCTGAAATCTTTCTTT.

The chain couples TRBV18 to TRBJ2-3; a possible D gene is TRBD1 (5 bases). This CDR3 is built from 16 residues. From germline, CDR1 is KGHSH and CDR2 LQKENI. V gave up 1 base and J gave up 0 bases, with 11 bases separating them. The CDR3 spells CASSPRVQGSTDTQYF. As DNA, the CDR3 is TGTGCCAGCTCACCACGAGTTCAGGGAAGCACAGATACGCAGTATTTT.

The chain carries TRBV2 and TRBJ2-5; D remains ambiguous. The CDR3 runs 17 residues. V shed 0 bases and J shed 5 bases, with 19 bases lying between them. Germline V lookup: CDR1 SNHLY, CDR2 FYNNEI. The CDR3 loop is CASSEALMAGVSETQYF. The CDR3 DNA reads TGTGCCAGCAGTGAAGCGCTAATGGCCGGAGTTAGTGAGACCCAGTACTTC.

The chain has TRBV30 and TRBJ2-6; D is uncertain. The germline V gene encodes CDR1 GTSNPN and CDR2 SVGIG (reference sequence). Trimming left V 0 bases short and J 1 base short, with 7 bases between. CDR3 length: 15 amino acids. In nucleotides, the CDR3 is TGTGCCTGGAGTGTCCGGCAGTCTGGGGCCAACGTCCTGACTTTC. Residues: CAWSVRQSGANVLTF.

This sequence joins TRBV5-1 and TRBJ2-6; D is uncertain. The CDR3 runs to 18 residues. Germline CDR1 SGHRS, CDR2 YFSETQ. Deletions cut 1 base from V and 0 bases from J, with 14 bases between. Written as DNA, the CDR3 is TGCGCCAGCAGCTTGAGGCAGGCGACCTTCTCTGGGGCCAACGTCCTGACTTTC. As protein: CASSLRQATFSGANVLTF.

The V and J genes are TRBV25-1 and TRBJ2-3; D perhaps matches TRBD1 (5 bases). Germline V gene data show CDR1 as MGHDK and CDR2 as SYGVNS. The CDR3 loop spans 14 amino acids. Trimming pared 6 bases from V and 1 base from J, leaving 11 bases between. The CDR3 spells CASSTGLRTDTQYF. The CDR3 nucleotides are TGTGCCAGCAGCACAGGTCTACGCACAGATACGCAGTATTTT.

The sample holds a few counts of this clone. The chain joins TRBV2 to TRBJ2-5; D is uncertain. The CDR3 consists of 8 residues. Germline values: CDR1 SNHLY, CDR2 FYNNEI. V was shortened by 11 bases and J by 7 bases, with 5 bases between the two germline ends. The CDR3 region is CAGRTQYF. Here the CDR3 DNA reads TGTGCCGGGCGGACCCAGTACTTC.

This chain uses TRBV10-3 with TRBJ1-5; the D is unclear. This CDR3 contains 12 residues. Germline-derived CDR1 and CDR2 are ENHRY and SYGVKD. Trimming removed 6 bases at V and 2 bases at J, with 5 bases between. CDR3 nucleotides: TGTGCCATCAGAGACGGCAATCAGCCCCAGCATTTT. Translating gives CAIRDGNQPQHF.

The CDR3 loop reads CASSQPYEKLFF. CDR3 in DNA: TGCGCCAGCAGCCAACCCTATGAAAAACTGTTTTTT. V usage is TRBV4-1 and J usage is TRBJ1-4; D gene ambiguous. The CDR3 extends over 12 amino acids. From germline, CDR1 is MGHRA and CDR2 YSYEKL. Trimming took 2 bases from V and 6 from J, leaving 4 bases between them.

This clone was detected only once. The CDR3 DNA reads TGTGCCAGCAGCTCCAGCGGCCCGTTTCCCTACGAGCAGTACTTC. Its translation: CASSSSGPFPYEQYF. V and J are TRBV13 and TRBJ2-7; perhaps TRBD2 as D (5 bases). CDR1 is PRHDT and CDR2 is FYEKMQ in the germline V gene (reference sequence). Trimming stripped 4 bases from V and 2 bases from J, with 15 bases between. The CDR3 extends over 15 amino acids.

V and J are TRBV29-1 and TRBJ2-1; D is unresolved. The CDR3 spans 14 residues. Germline V gene sequence: CDR1 SQVTM, CDR2 ANQGSEA. V gave up 3 bases and J gave up 9 bases, with 18 bases separating them. CDR3 bases: TGCAGCGTTGAGTTCGCACCGGGCGACGGTGAGCAGTTCTTC. This encodes CSVEFAPGDGEQFF.

J is TRBJ2-7 and V is TRBV27, with D possibly matching TRBD2 (5 bases). The CDR3 totals 14 residues. Germline CDR1 reads MNHEY; CDR2 reads SMNVEV (reference sequence). Trimming left V 3 bases short and J 2 bases short, with 11 bases between. CDR3: CASSFGLIPYEQYF. The CDR3 coding sequence is TGTGCCAGCAGTTTTGGACTCATTCCCTACGAGCAGTACTTC.

This clone has more than one count but fewer than ten. V usage is TRBV7-9 and J usage is TRBJ2-3; TRBD1 is a possible D gene (6 bases). V lost 10 bases to trimming and J lost 6 bases, with 23 bases between them. The CDR3 totals 15 residues. Germline V gene lookup returns CDR1 SEHNR and CDR2 FQNEAQ (reference sequence). The CDR3 region is CANLPEGVPWDTQYF. CDR3 in DNA: TGTGCCAACCTCCCAGAGGGGGTACCTTGGGATACGCAGTATTTT.

The chain links TRBV9 to TRBJ1-1; D possibly corresponds to TRBD1 (6 bases). Germline V gene lookup returns CDR1 SGDLS and CDR2 YYNGEE. This CDR3 has 15 residues. V lost 0 bases and J 0 bases, leaving 9 bases between the germline ends. The CDR3 spells CASSVATGMNTEAFF. The CDR3 DNA follows: TGTGCCAGCAGCGTAGCTACAGGGATGAACACTGAAGCTTTCTTT.

This chain joins TRBV11-1 and TRBJ2-3; D remains ambiguous. The germline CDR1 and CDR2 sequences are SGHAT and FQDESV (reference sequence). The CDR3 length is 15 residues. V lost 5 bases, J lost 2 bases, and 14 bases lay in between. The CDR3 sequence is CASSPRVRATDTQYF. The CDR3 nucleotides are TGTGCCAGCAGCCCTCGGGTCCGGGCCACAGATACGCAGTATTTT.

This clone was observed a few times. V and J are TRBV28 and TRBJ1-2; no firm D call. This CDR3 is 14 amino acids long. Trimming pared 4 bases from V and 13 bases from J, leaving 22 bases between. From germline, CDR1 is MDHEN and CDR2 SYDVKM. CDR3 nucleotide sequence: TGTGCCAGCAGTTCCCGGGGAAGAGATCTATCTTGCACCTTC. Amino acid sequence: CASSSRGRDLSCTF.

This clone came up many times. This chain links TRBV7-8 with TRBJ2-1; a possible D gene is TRBD1 (6 bases). Per germline, CDR1 SGHVS and CDR2 FQNEAQ. V shed 5 bases and J shed 4 bases, with 18 bases lying between them. CDR3 size: 16 residues. The CDR3 is CASSQGPAVNYNEQFF. Written as DNA, the CDR3 is TGTGCCAGCAGCCAGGGGCCGGCGGTTAATTACAATGAGCAGTTCTTC. Full variable domain (outside the CDR3, taken from reference TRBV7-8 and TRBJ2-1): GAGVSQSPRYKVAKRGQDVALRCDPISGHVSLFWYQQALGQGPEFLTYFQNEAQLDKSGLPSDRFFAERPEGSVSTLKIQRTQQEDSAVYLCASSQGPAVNYNEQFFGPGTRLTVL.

This clone was detected a few times. The CDR3 nucleotides are TGCAGCGTTGAAGCGCTAGCGGGATACGAGCAGTACTTC. Translated, it gives CSVEALAGYEQYF. The V call is TRBV29-1, the J call TRBJ2-7; 9 nucleotides line up with TRBD2. CDR3 length: 13 amino acids. Trimming cost V 1 base and J 4 bases; bases outside gene matches: 2. CDR1 is SQVTM, CDR2 ANQGSEA, per germline.

The CDR3: CASSRLAGVLEQYF. The CDR3 DNA reads as TGTGCCAGCAGTAGATTAGCGGGAGTTCTCGAGCAGTACTTC. This rearrangement joins TRBV6-5 to TRBJ2-7; 9 nucleotides agree with TRBD2. Germline V gene data show CDR1 as MNHEY and CDR2 as SVGAGI. The ends lost 5 bases at V and 6 bases at J; junction bases unmatched: 8. The CDR3 covers 14 residues.

A note on this clone: Germline is not matched at one junction end, which may reflect a read error. The chain couples TRBV5-1 to TRBJ2-7; D is uncertain. The CDR3 has 12 residues. The V gene's germline CDR1 is SGHRS and CDR2 YFSETQ. The CDR3 region is CASSKNTGEQYF. DNA of the CDR3: TGTGCCAGCAGCAAAAACACGGGCGAGCAGTACTTC.

There are many counts of this clone. The V and J genes are TRBV28 and TRBJ2-6; D unclear. The CDR3 is made up of 13 amino acids. Germline lookup yields CDR1 MDHEN and CDR2 SYDVKM. V was trimmed by 3 bases and J by 3 bases, leaving 3 bases between them. CDR3 nucleotide sequence: TGTGCCAGCAGTTTTAGTGGGGCCAACGTCCTGACTTTC. This sequence encodes CASSFSGANVLTF.

This clone was detected many times. The CDR3: CASSHTSGRTFRGTDTQYF. The CDR3 bases are TGTGCCAGCAGTCATACTAGCGGGAGGACCTTCAGGGGCACAGATACGCAGTATTTT. The V and J genes are TRBV27 and TRBJ2-3, with TRBD2 identical over 12 bases. V shed 5 bases, J shed 1 base, and the junction held 13 bases outside the gene matches. The CDR3 length is 19 residues. Germline V gives CDR1 MNHEY, CDR2 SMNVEV (reference sequence).